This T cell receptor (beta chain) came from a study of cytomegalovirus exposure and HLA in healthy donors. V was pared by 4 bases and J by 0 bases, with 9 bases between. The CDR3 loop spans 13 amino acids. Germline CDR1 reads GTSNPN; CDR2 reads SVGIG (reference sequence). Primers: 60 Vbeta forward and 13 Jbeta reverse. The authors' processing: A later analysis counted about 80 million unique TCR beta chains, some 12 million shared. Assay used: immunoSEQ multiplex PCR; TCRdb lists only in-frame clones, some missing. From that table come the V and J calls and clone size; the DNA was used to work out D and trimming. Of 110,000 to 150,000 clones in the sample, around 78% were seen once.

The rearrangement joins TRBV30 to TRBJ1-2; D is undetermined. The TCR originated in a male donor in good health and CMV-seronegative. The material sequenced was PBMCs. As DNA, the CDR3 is TGTGCCTGGATTCCTCAGGCTAACTATGGCTACACCTTC. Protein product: CAWIPQANYGYTF. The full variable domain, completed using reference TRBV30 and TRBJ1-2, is SQTIHQWPATLVQPVGSPLSLECTVEGTSNPNLYWYRQAAGRGLQLLFYSVGIGQISSEVPQNLSASRPQDRQFILSSKKLLLSDSGFYLCAWIPQANYGYTFGSGTRLTVV.